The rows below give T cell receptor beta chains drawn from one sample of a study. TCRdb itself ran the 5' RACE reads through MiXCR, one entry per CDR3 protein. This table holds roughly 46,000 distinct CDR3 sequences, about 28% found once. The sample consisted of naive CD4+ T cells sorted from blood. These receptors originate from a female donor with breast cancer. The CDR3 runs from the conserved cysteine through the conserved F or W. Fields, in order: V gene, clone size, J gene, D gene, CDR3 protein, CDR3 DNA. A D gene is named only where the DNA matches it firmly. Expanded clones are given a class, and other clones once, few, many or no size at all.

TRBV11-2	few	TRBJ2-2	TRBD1	CASSLDRGYTGELFF	TGTGCCAGCAGCCTGGACAGGGGATACACCGGGGAGCTGTTTTTT
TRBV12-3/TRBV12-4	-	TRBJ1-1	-	CASCFFSRGMNTEAFF	TGTGCCAGCTGTTTCTTTTCGCGGGGAATGAACACTGAAGCTTTCTTT
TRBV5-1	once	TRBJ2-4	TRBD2	CASSLGSGLAGSNIQYF	TGCGCCAGCAGCTTGGGATCGGGACTAGCGGGTTCAAACATTCAGTACTTC
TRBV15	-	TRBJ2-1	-	CATGAQGRGGFDEQFF	TGTGCCACCGGCGCCCAGGGCAGGGGCGGATTTGATGAGCAGTTCTTC
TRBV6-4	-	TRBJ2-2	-	CASSEEITGELFF	TGTGCCAGCAGTGAGGAGATTACCGGGGAGCTGTTTTTT
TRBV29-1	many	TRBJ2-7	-	CSVEEPSGKPSYEQYF	TGCAGCGTTGAAGAACCGTCGGGGAAACCCTCCTACGAGCAGTACTTC
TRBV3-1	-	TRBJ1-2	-	CASGGQTNYGYTF	TGTGCCAGCGGAGGACAAACTAACTATGGCTACACCTTC
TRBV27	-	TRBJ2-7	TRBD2	CASSFTGAGGYEQYF	TGTGCCAGCAGTTTTACCGGGGCGGGGGGCTACGAGCAGTACTTC
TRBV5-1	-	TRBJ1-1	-	CASSLQTNTEAFF	TGCGCCAGCAGCTTACAGACGAACACTGAAGCTTTCTTT
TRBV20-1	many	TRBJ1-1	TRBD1	CSARDYRQGRAWNTPEAFF	TGCAGTGCTAGAGACTACCGACAGGGAAGGGCATGGAATACGCCTGAAGCTTTCTTT
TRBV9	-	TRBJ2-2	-	CASSLTGIRTGELFF	TGTGCCAGCAGCCTAACAGGGATACGCACCGGGGAGCTGTTTTTT
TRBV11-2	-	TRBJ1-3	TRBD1	CASSWGTVGNTIYF	TGTGCCAGCAGCTGGGGGACAGTCGGAAACACCATATATTTT
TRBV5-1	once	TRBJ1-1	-	CASSLAGWDTEALF	TGCGCCAGCAGCTTGGCGGGGTGGGACACTGAAGCTCTCTTT
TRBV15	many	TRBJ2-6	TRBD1	CATSRDRAGANVLTF	TGTGCCACCAGCAGGGACAGGGCTGGGGCCAACGTCCTGACTTTC
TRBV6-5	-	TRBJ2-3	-	CASSKGVDTQYF	TGTGCCAGCAGTAAGGGGGTAGATACGCAGTATTTT
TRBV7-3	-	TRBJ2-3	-	CASSMGVSSTDTQYF	TGTGCCAGCAGCATGGGGGTTTCTAGCACAGATACGCAGTATTTT
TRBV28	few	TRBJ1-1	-	CASSPHRVGDTEAFF	TGTGCCAGCAGTCCTCACAGGGTCGGGGACACTGAAGCTTTCTTT
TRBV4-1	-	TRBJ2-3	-	CASSQDRLAVDTQYF	TGCGCCAGCAGCCAAGATAGGCTAGCTGTGGATACGCAGTATTTT
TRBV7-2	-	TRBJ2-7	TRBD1	CASSGQGRTYEQYF	TGTGCCAGCAGCGGACAGGGGCGTACCTACGAGCAGTACTTC
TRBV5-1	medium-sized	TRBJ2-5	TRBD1	CASSRPGTGVKTQYF	TGCGCCAGCAGCCGTCCCGGGACAGGGGTAAAGACCCAGTACTTC
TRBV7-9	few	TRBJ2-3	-	CASIAGPRSTDTQYF	TGTGCCAGCATCGCTGGGCCCCGTAGCACAGATACGCAGTATTTT
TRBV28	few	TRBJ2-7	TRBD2	CASSHSPGLAGGEDEQYF	TGTGCCAGCAGCCACTCTCCGGGACTAGCGGGAGGCGAGGACGAGCAGTACTTC
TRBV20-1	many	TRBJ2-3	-	CSAIDRLDTQYF	TGCAGTGCCATAGACCGATTAGATACGCAGTATTTT
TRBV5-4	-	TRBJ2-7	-	CASSLKLVGEDEQYF	TGTGCCAGCAGCTTAAAACTAGTGGGGGAAGACGAGCAGTACTTC
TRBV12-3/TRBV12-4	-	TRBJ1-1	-	CASSLSRGTEAFF	TGTGCCAGCAGTTTAAGCAGGGGCACTGAAGCTTTCTTT
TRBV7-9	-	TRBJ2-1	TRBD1	CASSRTGGNEQFF	TGTGCCAGCAGCCGTACAGGGGGTAATGAGCAGTTCTTC
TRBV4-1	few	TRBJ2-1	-	CASSHGTGTGYNEQFF	TGCGCCAGCAGCCATGGGACCGGGACTGGATACAATGAGCAGTTCTTC
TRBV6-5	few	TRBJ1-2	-	CASSYDRRQFSNYGYTF	TGTGCCAGCAGTTACGATCGTCGACAGTTTTCTAACTATGGCTACACCTTC
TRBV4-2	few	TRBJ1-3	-	CASSQRGSGNTIYF	TGTGCCAGCAGCCAGAGGGGTTCTGGAAACACCATATATTTT
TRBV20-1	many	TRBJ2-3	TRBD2	CSAKTSGGGTDTQYF	TGCAGTGCTAAGACTAGCGGGGGAGGCACAGATACGCAGTATTTT
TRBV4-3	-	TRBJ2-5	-	CASSQGAANGETQYF	TGCGCCAGCAGCCAAGGAGCCGCAAACGGAGAGACCCAGTACTTC
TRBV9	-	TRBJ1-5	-	CASSSGGGNQPQHF	TGTGCCAGCAGCTCAGGAGGGGGCAATCAGCCCCAGCATTTT
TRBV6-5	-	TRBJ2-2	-	CAGHGIVTGELFF	TGTGCCGGCCACGGGATAGTTACCGGGGAGCTGTTTTTT
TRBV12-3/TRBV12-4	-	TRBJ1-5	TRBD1	CASSTGGNQPQHF	TGTGCCAGCAGTACAGGGGGGAATCAGCCCCAGCATTTT
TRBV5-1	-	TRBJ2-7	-	CASSDSYKQYF	TGCGCCAGCAGCGACTCCTACAAGCAGTACTTC